A single sample is the source of the 15 T cell receptor beta chains below, sequenced in a study of beta chain features in type 1 diabetes. Study-wide results and caveats: Within each of all four CD4+ subsets, Type 1 diabetes patients had TCRB CDR3s that were moderately but significantly shorter.

Expressed TCRB transcripts got sequenced, as all isolated RNA was reverse transcribed. The assay was immunoSEQ multiplex PCR, and TCRdb's table has in-frame clones only and misses some. The data contain 600,000 or so clones, about an eighth of them singletons. No antigen has been identified for these receptors. Specimen: naive CD4+ T cells from blood. These receptors originate from a man aged 25-45 years with type 1 diabetes.

This clone has ten or more counts. The V and J genes are TRBV13 and TRBJ2-1; D remains unclear. The CDR3 loop spans 14 amino acids. Trimming cost V 0 bases and J 2 bases, with 5 bases left between them. The V gene's germline CDR1 is PRHDT and CDR2 FYEKMQ (reference sequence). This chain's CDR3 is CASSLGGTYNEQFF. The CDR3 region has the DNA TGTGCCAGCAGCTTAGGGGGCACCTACAATGAGCAGTTCTTC.

The chain couples TRBV7-2 to TRBJ2-5; D unresolved. Between the trimmed V and J ends, which lost 6 bases and 1 base, there was a span of 9 bases. Germline V gene data show CDR1 as SGHTA and CDR2 as FQGNSA. The CDR3 length is 13 residues. DNA of the CDR3: TGTGCCAGCAGGATGGCAGCCCAAGAGACCCAGTACTTC. Its translation: CASRMAAQETQYF.

The chain couples TRBV7-2 to TRBJ1-4; maybe TRBD1 (5 bases). In germline, CDR1 is SGHTA, CDR2 FQGNSA. The length of the CDR3 is 17 residues. The ends were cut back, 2 bases at V and 0 bases at J, with 13 bases in the middle. The CDR3 nucleotides are TGTGCCAGCAGCTTAAACTTCGACAGAACAACTAATGAAAAACTGTTTTTT. It yields the protein CASSLNFDRTTNEKLFF.

The chain joins TRBV5-6 to TRBJ1-2; D might be TRBD1 (5 bases). The CDR3 runs to 14 residues. The V end was cut by 3 bases, the J end by 8 bases, with 17 bases between. Looked up from germline, CDR1 is SGHDT and CDR2 is YYEEEE. Here the CDR3 DNA reads TGTGCCAGCAGCTACCAACCGGGACCCAAAGGCTACACCTTC. This gives the protein CASSYQPGPKGYTF.

This clone was picked up a small number of times. The chain carries TRBV5-1 and TRBJ2-7; D is unclear. This CDR3 is 13 amino acids long. Trimming stripped 0 bases from V and 6 bases from J, with 10 bases between. Germline V gene data show CDR1 as SGHRS and CDR2 as YFSETQ. Here the CDR3 DNA reads TGCGCCAGCAGCTTGGCGGATCATTCCGAGCAGTACTTC. Translating gives CASSLADHSEQYF.

This clone was found a few times. J is TRBJ1-4 and V is TRBV16, with D unresolved. Germline V gene sequence: CDR1 KGHSY, CDR2 FQNENV. The CDR3 has 13 residues. Trimming took 0 bases from V and 6 from J, leaving 5 bases between them. CDR3 sequence (DNA): TGTGCCAGCAGCCAATCCGGGGATGAAAAACTGTTTTTT. It specifies CASSQSGDEKLFF.

The J gene is TRBJ1-4, the V gene TRBV6-5; weak D call: TRBD1 (5 bases). V was shortened by 6 bases and J by 8 bases, with 16 bases between the two germline ends. In germline, CDR1 is MNHEY, CDR2 SVGAGI. The CDR3 totals 14 residues. The CDR3 protein is CASSPGGLDEKLFF. Written as DNA, the CDR3 is TGTGCCAGCAGCCCTGGGGGGTTGGACGAAAAACTGTTTTTT.

This clone was observed a handful of times. The chain is built from TRBV11-1 and TRBJ2-7, with 9 bases that match TRBD2. The junction had 8 bases not matched to a gene; V was cut back by 5 bases and J by 3 bases. The CDR3 runs to 15 residues. CDR1 and CDR2 (germline): SGHAT, FQDESV (reference sequence). CDR3 loop: CASSPLGSGGYEQYF. The CDR3 nucleotides are TGTGCCAGCAGCCCGCTGGGTAGCGGGGGCTACGAGCAGTACTTC. The complete variable domain, with remaining parts taken from reference TRBV11-1 and TRBJ2-7, reads EAEVAQSPRYKITEKSQAVAFWCDPISGHATLYWYRQILGQGPELLVQFQDESVVDDSQLPKDRFSAERLKGVDSTLKIQPAELGDSAMYLCASSPLGSGGYEQYFGPGTRLTVT.

This clone appeared a few times. The gene calls are TRBV9 and TRBJ2-1; D not resolved. The CDR3 sequence is 15 residues long. The germline gives CDR1 SGDLS, CDR2 YYNGEE. The ends were cut back, 1 base at V and 1 base at J, with 9 bases in the middle. The CDR3 here is CASSVLGTSYNEQFF. CDR3 bases: TGTGCCAGCAGCGTACTTGGCACTTCCTACAATGAGCAGTTCTTC.

As DNA, the CDR3 is TGTGCCAGCAGCCTCCAGGACGGGTCCTACGAGCAGTACTTC. Amino acid sequence: CASSLQDGSYEQYF. The genes are TRBV7-2 and TRBJ2-7; D is unresolved. V lost 5 bases to trimming and J lost 1 base, with 12 bases between them. The CDR3 spans 14 residues. From germline, CDR1 is SGHTA and CDR2 FQGNSA.

The rearrangement joins TRBV15 to TRBJ1-5; 7 nucleotides match TRBD1. Losses at the gene ends were 6 bases for V and 4 bases for J; bases not matched to a gene: 3. The CDR3 runs 13 residues. Germline V CDR1 and CDR2: LNHNV, YYDKDF (reference sequence). The CDR3 region has the DNA TGTGCCACCAGATTGACAGGGAATCAGCCCCAGCATTTT. Encoded protein: CATRLTGNQPQHF.

This clone was seen a handful of times. The chain uses TRBV4-3 and TRBJ1-2; D uncertain. The CDR3 has 13 residues. The V gene's germline CDR1 is LGHNA and CDR2 YSLEER. With 3 bases removed from V and 6 bases from J, the gap between germline ends came to 11 bases. Here the CDR3 DNA reads TGCGCCAGCAGCCAGACCCCTGTGGATGGCTACACCTTC. As protein: CASSQTPVDGYTF.

V usage is TRBV28 and J usage is TRBJ1-3, with D unresolved. CDR3 length: 12 amino acids. Germline CDR1 is MDHEN and CDR2 is SYDVKM. Trimming removed 7 bases at V and 3 bases at J, with 7 bases between. CDR3 in DNA: TGTGCCAGCACCCAGTTTGGAAACACCATATATTTT. Translated: CASTQFGNTIYF.

This clone was counted between two and nine times. This rearrangement joins TRBV4-2 to TRBJ2-7, with D maybe TRBD2 (5 bases). Looked up from germline, CDR1 is LGHNA and CDR2 is YNFKEQ. CDR3 length equals 13 residues. The V and J ends lost 5 bases and 6 bases respectively, with 14 bases between them. The CDR3 reads CASSNNQAGEQYF. DNA for the CDR3: TGTGCCAGCAGCAACAACCAGGCGGGCGAGCAGTACTTC.

The chain combines TRBV18 with TRBJ2-7; 8 bases are a match to TRBD1. V trimming: 3 bases; J trimming: 4 bases; junction bases outside the gene matches: 5. Germline V gives CDR1 KGHSH, CDR2 LQKENI. The CDR3 length is 14 residues. CDR3 DNA sequence: TGTGCCAGCTCACCGGGACAGGATGGGTACGAGCAGTACTTC. The encoded protein is CASSPGQDGYEQYF.